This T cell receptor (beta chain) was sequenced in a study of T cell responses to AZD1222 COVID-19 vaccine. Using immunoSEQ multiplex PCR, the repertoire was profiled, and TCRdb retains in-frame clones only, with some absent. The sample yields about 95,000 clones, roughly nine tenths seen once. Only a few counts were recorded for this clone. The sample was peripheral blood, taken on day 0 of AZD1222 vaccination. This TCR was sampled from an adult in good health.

The CDR3 nucleotides read TGTGCCAGCAATGTACAATTAGGTACAGATACGCAGTATTTT. The encoded protein is CASNVQLGTDTQYF. V gene TRBV2 combines with J gene TRBJ2-3; no clear D gene. CDR1 and CDR2 (germline): SNHLY, FYNNEI. The CDR3 spans 14 residues. The ends were cut back, 7 bases at V and 3 bases at J, with 14 bases in the middle. The full variable domain, its missing parts supplied by reference TRBV2 and TRBJ2-3, is EPEVTQTPSHQVTQMGQEVILRCVPISNHLYFYWYRQILGQKVEFLVSFYNNEISEKSEIFDDQFSVERPDGSNFTLKIRSTKLEDSAMYFCASNVQLGTDTQYFGPGTRLTVL.